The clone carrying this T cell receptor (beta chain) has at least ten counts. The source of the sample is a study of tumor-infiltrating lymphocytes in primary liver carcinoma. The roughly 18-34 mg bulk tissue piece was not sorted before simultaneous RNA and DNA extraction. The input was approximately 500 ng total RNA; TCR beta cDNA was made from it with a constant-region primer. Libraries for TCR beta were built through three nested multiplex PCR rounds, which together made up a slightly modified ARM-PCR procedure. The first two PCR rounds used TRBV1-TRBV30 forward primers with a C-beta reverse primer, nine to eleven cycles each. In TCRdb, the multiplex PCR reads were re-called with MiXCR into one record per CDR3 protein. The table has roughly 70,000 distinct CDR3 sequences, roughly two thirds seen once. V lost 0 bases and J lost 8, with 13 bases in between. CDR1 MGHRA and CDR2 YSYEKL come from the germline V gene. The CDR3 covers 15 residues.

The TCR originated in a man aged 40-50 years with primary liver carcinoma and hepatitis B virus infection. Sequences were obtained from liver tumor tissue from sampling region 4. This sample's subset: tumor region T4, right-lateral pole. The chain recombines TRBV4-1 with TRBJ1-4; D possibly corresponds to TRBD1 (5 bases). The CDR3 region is CASSQDEGFGEKLFF. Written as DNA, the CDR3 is TGCGCCAGCAGCCAAGATGAGGGGTTTGGGGAAAAACTGTTTTTT.